The 32 T cell receptor beta chains below were found in one sample sequenced in a study of radiation and T cells in renal cell carcinoma (TCRdb year 2020). The library relied on the immunoSEQ multiplex PCR assay. The immuneACCESS repertoire file appears here via TCRdb, limited to in-frame rearrangements. These files lack a portion of the clones; in checked studies, under half of the deficit traces to unresolved V genes, and the cause of the others is not known. The sample table lists about 22,000 clones, around 80% of them with a count of one. The ten largest clonotypes hold around 37% of the sample. The time point label on this specimen signifies: baseline pretreatment blood. This sample's treatment or condition label indicates: 15 Gy SBRT to primary tumor, nephrectomy 4 weeks later. The sample consisted of blood, taken from a patient whose treatment included radiotherapy and nephrectomy. These receptors were collected from a man aged 60 to 69 with renal cell carcinoma.

V is TRBV13 and J is TRBJ2-7, with 8 bases that match TRBD2. From germline, CDR1 is PRHDT and CDR2 FYEKMQ (reference sequence). The CDR3 is 14 residues long. The junction had 7 bases not matched to a gene; V was cut back by 2 bases and J by 7 bases. The CDR3 sequence: CASSLRLAGREQYF. The CDR3 DNA is TGTGCCAGCAGCTTACGCCTAGCGGGTAGAGAGCAGTACTTC.

In the case of this clone: The junction shows a germline mismatch at one end, possibly a read error. The chain uses TRBV6-5 and TRBJ2-2; D is undetermined. The CDR3 length is 16 residues. In germline, CDR1 is MNHEY, CDR2 SVGAGI. The CDR3 here is CASSNSWSSLTGELFF. As DNA, the CDR3 is TGTGCCAGCAGTAACTCTTGGTCTTCTCTCACCGGGGAGCTGTTTTTT.

The CDR3, as DNA: TGTGCCAGCAGCCGGTTGGGGGGAGCGGAGCAGTTCTTC. Protein: CASSRLGGAEQFF. The rearrangement links TRBV11-1 to TRBJ2-1; possible D gene TRBD2, 6 bases. Trimming left V 5 bases short and J 10 bases short, with 15 bases between. The CDR3 covers 13 residues. CDR1 is SGHAT, CDR2 FQDESV, per germline (reference sequence).

The V call is TRBV7-8, the J call TRBJ1-3; D remains unclear. The CDR3 has 13 amino acids. Trimming left V 4 bases short and J 8 bases short, with 12 bases between. CDR1 is SGHVS, CDR2 FQNEAQ, per germline. The CDR3 bases are TGTGCCAGCAGCTCCGTCACCCGGGACACCATATATTTT. Its protein is CASSSVTRDTIYF.

The genes are TRBV5-1 and TRBJ2-7; D possibly corresponds to TRBD1 (6 bases). Between the trimmed V and J ends, which lost 5 bases and 4 bases, there was a span of 22 bases. Germline loops: CDR1 SGHRS, CDR2 YFSETQ. The CDR3 sequence is 16 residues long. CDR3: CASSKFGAGAFYEQYF. In DNA, the CDR3 is TGCGCCAGCAGTAAATTTGGAGCAGGGGCTTTTTACGAGCAGTACTTC.

This rearrangement joins TRBV27 to TRBJ1-1, with a weak D call TRBD1 (6 bases). The V end lost 3 bases, the J end lost 11 bases, and 25 bases lay between the germline ends. The CDR3 consists of 16 residues. Germline CDR1 is MNHEY and CDR2 is SMNVEV (reference sequence). This CDR3 reads CASSFTLGQGQSEAFF. The CDR3 region has the DNA TGTGCCAGCAGTTTCACATTAGGCCAAGGACAGTCGGAGGCTTTCTTT.

This chain links TRBV5-1 with TRBJ2-3; no definite D call. The germline V gene encodes CDR1 SGHRS and CDR2 YFSETQ. The V end was cut by 0 bases, the J end by 4 bases, with 9 bases between. The CDR3 is made up of 14 amino acids. The CDR3 DNA reads as TGCGCCAGCAGCTTGGTGTCAGTCGCAGATACGCAGTATTTT. Translated: CASSLVSVADTQYF.

Worth noting for this clone: Other DNA sequences in the same sample also yield this CDR3. V gene TRBV7-2 combines with J gene TRBJ2-5, with D unclear. V lost 2 bases and J 5 bases, leaving 3 bases between the germline ends. The germline V gene encodes CDR1 SGHTA and CDR2 FQGNSA. The CDR3 is 11 residues long. The CDR3 coding sequence is TGTGCCAGCAGCTTAAAGGAGACCCAGTACTTC. Its translation is CASSLKETQYF.

This clone has more than one count but fewer than ten. The chain carries TRBV5-4 and TRBJ2-3; D is perhaps TRBD1 (5 bases). CDR1 and CDR2 from the germline V gene are SGHNT and YYREEE (reference sequence). The CDR3 has 14 amino acids. Trimming took off 4 bases at V and 2 bases at J, with 11 bases between the two ends. CDR3 DNA sequence: TGTGCCAGCAGCGGGGCGCTAGTCACAGATACGCAGTATTTT. This encodes CASSGALVTDTQYF. Based on the CDR3 plus reference TRBV5-4 and TRBJ2-3, the full variable domain is ETGVTQSPTHLIKTRGQQVTLRCSSQSGHNTVSWYQQALGQGPQFIFQYYREEENGRGNFPPRFSGLQFPNYSSELNVNALELDDSALYLCASSGALVTDTQYFGPGTRLTVL.

J is TRBJ2-7 and V is TRBV7-3; 11 nucleotides match TRBD1. Losses at the gene ends were 5 bases for V and 7 bases for J; bases not matched to a gene: 10. The germline gives CDR1 SGHTA, CDR2 FQGTGA. The CDR3 runs 15 residues. CDR3: CASSPTGTGGREQYF. The DNA of the CDR3 is TGTGCCAGCAGCCCGACCGGGACAGGGGGTAGAGAGCAGTACTTC.

The table lists this clone with a few counts. This chain uses TRBV30 with TRBJ1-1, with D unclear. CDR1 is GTSNPN and CDR2 is SVGIG in the germline V gene (reference sequence). The ends were cut back, 0 bases at V and 8 bases at J, with 7 bases in the middle. The CDR3 has 11 amino acids. The DNA for the CDR3 is TGTGCCTGGAGTGTAACGGGAGAAGCTTTCTTT. This sequence encodes CAWSVTGEAFF.

The chain links TRBV7-2 to TRBJ2-1; 7 bases line up with TRBD2. Germline values: CDR1 SGHTA, CDR2 FQGNSA. Unmatched junction bases numbered 7, after V lost 5 bases and J lost 0 bases. The CDR3 is 16 amino acids. CDR3 in amino acids: CASSVSGTNSYNEQFF. The DNA for the CDR3 is TGTGCCAGCAGCGTAAGCGGGACCAACTCCTACAATGAGCAGTTCTTC.

This chain connects TRBV11-2 to TRBJ2-5, with D possibly being TRBD1 (7 bases). The CDR3 sequence is 18 residues long. Germline V lookup: CDR1 SGHAT, CDR2 FQNNGV. Trimming took 0 bases from V and 4 from J, leaving 21 bases between them. CDR3 bases: TGTGCCAGCAGCTTAGATCGGACCAGGGGGGACGTAAGAGAGACCCAGTACTTC. This encodes CASSLDRTRGDVRETQYF.

This chain uses TRBV2 with TRBJ2-4, with 10 bases that match TRBD1. Unmatched junction bases numbered 9, after V lost 5 bases and J lost 8 bases. Germline V CDR1 and CDR2: SNHLY, FYNNEI. There are 15 residues in the CDR3. The CDR3 loop reads CASSPTTGGADIQYF. For the CDR3, the DNA is TGTGCCAGCAGTCCCACGACAGGGGGCGCGGACATTCAGTACTTC.

This clone was detected only a few times. The chain links TRBV10-1 to TRBJ2-7, with D hard to call. Deletions cut 2 bases from V and 1 base from J, with 9 bases between. The CDR3 consists of 14 residues. Germline V gene sequence: CDR1 WNHNN, CDR2 SYGVQD (reference sequence). The CDR3: CASSEGPPSYEQYF. CDR3 DNA: TGCGCCAGCAGTGAGGGCCCTCCTTCCTACGAGCAGTACTTC.

This clone was seen once. The rearrangement links TRBV5-6 to TRBJ2-4; D is ambiguous. The CDR3 has 14 residues. The germline gives CDR1 SGHDT, CDR2 YYEEEE. V lost 4 bases and J 2 bases, leaving 10 bases between the germline ends. CDR3 residues: CASSLLSTKNIQYF. The CDR3 bases are TGTGCCAGCAGCCTCCTATCAACCAAAAACATTCAGTACTTC.

This clone appeared a few times. This sequence joins TRBV29-1 and TRBJ1-1, with 7 bases matching TRBD1. The CDR3 spans 13 residues. Losses at the gene ends were 7 bases for V and 1 base for J; bases not matched to a gene: 6. Germline V CDR1 and CDR2: SQVTM, ANQGSEA. The CDR3 coding sequence is TGCAGCGGTGCACAGGGGACGAACACTGAAGCTTTCTTT. Translated: CSGAQGTNTEAFF.

The rearrangement uses TRBV13 and TRBJ2-2; the match to TRBD2 covers 7 bases. This CDR3 is 14 amino acids long. The V segment lost 3 bases and the J segment 6 bases; nucleotides outside the gene matches: 4. Germline V lookup: CDR1 PRHDT, CDR2 FYEKMQ (reference sequence). The CDR3 sequence: CASSLRLAPGELFF. The CDR3 region has the DNA TGTGCCAGCAGCTTGAGACTAGCCCCCGGGGAGCTGTTTTTT.

The sample holds one count of this clone. The rearrangement links TRBV7-2 to TRBJ2-5, with 14 bases matching TRBD2. V lost 0 bases, J lost 11 bases, and 17 bases stayed unmatched. The CDR3 totals 19 residues. Germline V CDR1 and CDR2: SGHTA, FQGNSA. The CDR3 sequence is CASSLARTGRLAGGNEQYF. DNA of the CDR3: TGTGCCAGCAGCTTAGCGAGGACAGGTCGACTAGCGGGAGGGAATGAGCAGTACTTC.

This clone appeared once. The chain is built from TRBV19 and TRBJ1-2; 8 bases line up with TRBD1. V gave up 4 bases and J gave up 7 bases; unmatched junction bases: 11. There are 15 residues in the CDR3. Germline V gene sequence: CDR1 LNHDA, CDR2 SQIVND (reference sequence). CDR3 nucleotide sequence: TGTGCCAGTAGTACCCGTCCCACAGGGGGTGGTGGCTACACCTTC. Amino acid sequence: CASSTRPTGGGGYTF.

The chain is built from TRBV5-8 and TRBJ2-7, with no clear D. The CDR3 runs 12 residues. The V end lost 0 bases, the J end lost 5 bases, and 6 bases lay between the germline ends. In germline, CDR1 is SGHTS, CDR2 YDEGEE. The CDR3 here is CASSLETHEQYF. CDR3 DNA sequence: TGTGCCAGCAGCTTGGAGACCCACGAGCAGTACTTC. Full variable domain (rest looked up from reference TRBV5-8 and TRBJ2-7): EAGVTQSPTHLIKTRGQQATLRCSPISGHTSVYWYQQALGLGLQFLLWYDEGEERNRGNFPPRFSGRQFPNYSSELNVNALELEDSALYLCASSLETHEQYFGPGTRLTVT.

This clone has more than one count but fewer than ten. J is TRBJ1-3 and V is TRBV28; possible D gene TRBD1, 5 bases. Between the trimmed V and J ends, which lost 4 bases and 7 bases, there was a span of 17 bases. The CDR3 sequence is 15 residues long. In germline, CDR1 is MDHEN, CDR2 SYDVKM. This CDR3 reads CASSSPGWGVNTIYF. The CDR3, as DNA: TGTGCCAGCAGTTCGCCGGGATGGGGGGTCAACACCATATATTTT.

This clone was seen a handful of times. V and J are TRBV6-5 and TRBJ1-1; D might be TRBD1 (5 bases). V was pared by 3 bases and J by 5 bases, with 10 bases between. Germline values: CDR1 MNHEY, CDR2 SVGAGI. The CDR3 totals 13 residues. In DNA form, the CDR3 reads TGTGCCAGCAGTTATAGAGGGGTTACTGAAGCTTTCTTT. This encodes CASSYRGVTEAFF.

This chain links TRBV18 with TRBJ1-2; TRBD1 might be the D (5 bases). V was cut by 3 bases and J by 4 bases, with 9 bases left in between. The CDR3 has 13 amino acids. Germline loops: CDR1 KGHSH, CDR2 LQKENI. This chain's CDR3 is CASSPGGSYGYTF. CDR3 nucleotides: TGTGCCAGCTCACCGGGGGGGAGCTATGGCTACACCTTC.

This chain joins TRBV5-5 and TRBJ2-5; 7 bases match TRBD2. The CDR3 spans 13 residues. Trimming cost V 4 bases and J 1 base; bases outside gene matches: 1. Germline V gives CDR1 SGHKS, CDR2 YYEKEE (reference sequence). This CDR3 is CASSGRAQETQYF. The CDR3 nucleotides read TGTGCCAGCAGCGGGAGGGCCCAAGAGACCCAGTACTTC. The entire variable domain, with the rest obtained from reference TRBV5-5 and TRBJ2-5, is as follows: DAGVTQSPTHLIKTRGQQVTLRCSPISGHKSVSWYQQVLGQGPQFIFQYYEKEERGRGNFPDRFSARQFPNYSSELNVNALLLGDSALYLCASSGRAQETQYFGPGTRLLVL.

This chain connects TRBV7-8 to TRBJ2-2; D may be TRBD1 (5 bases). CDR3 length equals 14 residues. Trimming stripped 8 bases from V and 2 bases from J, with 12 bases between. Germline CDR1 reads SGHVS; CDR2 reads FQNEAQ. This chain's CDR3 is CASWATVNTGELFF. The CDR3 region has the DNA TGTGCCAGCTGGGCGACAGTTAACACCGGGGAGCTGTTTTTT.

The chain carries TRBV10-3 and TRBJ1-5, with TRBD1 matching over 10 bases. The CDR3 totals 15 residues. Germline V gene lookup returns CDR1 ENHRY and CDR2 SYGVKD. Germline trimming cut 2 bases from V and 7 bases from J; bases unmatched to any gene: 5. The CDR3 region is CAISEPGQGMQPQHF. CDR3 in DNA: TGTGCCATCAGTGAGCCGGGACAGGGGATGCAGCCCCAGCATTTT.

The chain employs TRBV7-2 and TRBJ2-2, with TRBD2 matching over 11 bases. The V segment lost 4 bases and the J segment 8 bases; nucleotides outside the gene matches: 9. Germline V gene lookup returns CDR1 SGHTA and CDR2 FQGNSA. The CDR3 consists of 16 residues. The chain's CDR3 is CASSYLAGGLGGELFF. The CDR3 DNA is TGTGCCAGCAGCTATCTAGCGGGAGGACTGGGAGGGGAGCTGTTTTTT.

This rearrangement joins TRBV12-2 to TRBJ2-3. TRBV12-2 is deemed a pseudogene. The CDR3 covers 16 residues. CDR3 nucleotides: TGTGCAAGTCGCCCCGGGACGCCCAGTCGTGGAGATACGCAGTATTTT. Protein product: CASRPGTPSRGDTQYF.

Only one count was recorded for this clone. The rearrangement links TRBV10-3 to TRBJ2-7, with 11 bases matching TRBD1. CDR1 is ENHRY, CDR2 SYGVKD, per germline. Unmatched junction bases numbered 6, after V lost 6 bases and J lost 5 bases. The CDR3 length is 14 residues. DNA for the CDR3: TGTGCCATCAGAGGGGACAGGGGGGTTGACGAGCAGTACTTC. It yields the protein CAIRGDRGVDEQYF.

This chain links TRBV7-9 with TRBJ1-2; D unresolved. Trimming stripped 2 bases from V and 0 bases from J, with 7 bases between. Germline-derived CDR1 and CDR2 are SEHNR and FQNEAQ (reference sequence). The CDR3 consists of 14 residues. DNA for the CDR3: TGTGCCAGCAGCTTAAGACACCCTAACTATGGCTACACCTTC. Residues: CASSLRHPNYGYTF.

The chain has TRBV21-1 and TRBJ1-2. TRBV21-1 corresponds to a pseudogene. The CDR3 runs 15 residues. In DNA form, the CDR3 reads TGTGCCAGCAGCAATCCCCGGCAGGGAGTCTATGGCTACACCTTC. Amino acids: CASSNPRQGVYGYTF.